Below are 24 T cell receptor beta chains sequenced from a single sample in a study of T cells in Graves' hyperthyroidism and ophthalmopathy. Amplification targeted TCR beta CDR3 regions from RNA transcripts. The primer set for the first-round RT-PCR of the TCR CDR3 was HTBI. TCRdb reprocessed the multiplex PCR reads with MiXCR, giving one entry per CDR3 protein. The sample yields about 760,000 distinct CDR3 sequences, roughly a third seen once. The specimen was blood. Every receptor here comes from a middle-aged woman with Graves' hyperthyroidism.

The chain combines TRBV10-1 with TRBJ1-2; D might be TRBD1 (6 bases). The CDR3 has 18 residues. The germline V gene has CDR1 WNHNN and CDR2 SYGVQD (reference sequence). With 5 bases removed from V and 5 bases from J, the gap between germline ends came to 27 bases. CDR3 nucleotide sequence: TGCGCCAGCAGTAACAGGGTCCTTGGGACGCGTCAACCGTATGGCTACACCTTC. Its protein product is CASSNRVLGTRQPYGYTF.

V and J are TRBV14 and TRBJ2-7, with 9 bases aligning to TRBD1. Germline CDR1 reads SGHDN; CDR2 reads FVKESK. V was pared by 2 bases and J by 11 bases, with 7 bases of the junction left unmatched. The CDR3 loop spans 13 amino acids. DNA of the CDR3: TGTGCCAGCAGCCAATGGGGAGGGGACAGGGAGTACTTC. Its translation is CASSQWGGDREYF.

Concerning this clonotype: The junction differs from germline at one of its ends, possibly a read error. V and J are TRBV19 and TRBJ2-5; 10 bases are shared with TRBD1. Germline values: CDR1 LNHDA, CDR2 SQIVND (reference sequence). This CDR3 has 18 amino acids. The CDR3 reads CARSATGTGAFRQETQYF. The DNA for the CDR3 is TGTGCCCGTAGCGCGACCGGGACAGGGGCTTTTAGACAAGAGACCCAGTACTTC.

V usage is TRBV6-6 and J usage is TRBJ1-4, with D unresolved. V was pared by 3 bases and J by 0 bases, with 5 bases between. The CDR3 extends over 14 amino acids. Germline V gene lookup returns CDR1 MNHNY and CDR2 SVGAGI (reference sequence). Here the CDR3 reads CASSYGSTNEKLFF. DNA of the CDR3: TGTGCCAGCAGTTATGGGTCAACTAATGAAAAACTGTTTTTT.

CDR3 protein: CASSQVAGRNTGELFF. For the CDR3, the DNA is TGTGCCAGCAGCCAAGTCGCGGGGAGGAACACCGGGGAGCTGTTTTTT. V gene TRBV14 combines with J gene TRBJ2-2; D perhaps matches TRBD2 (6 bases). Germline V gene data show CDR1 as SGHDN and CDR2 as FVKESK. The ends were cut back, 1 base at V and 1 base at J, with 10 bases in the middle. CDR3 length equals 16 residues. The whole variable domain, remainder taken from reference TRBV14 and TRBJ2-2, is EAGVTQFPSHSVIEKGQTVTLRCDPISGHDNLYWYRRVMGKEIKFLLHFVKESKQDESGMPNNRFLAERTGGTYSTLKVQPAELEDSGVYFCASSQVAGRNTGELFFGEGSRLTVL.

This clonotype was detected a few times. V usage is TRBV3-1 and J usage is TRBJ1-6, with TRBD1 matching over 10 bases. The germline gives CDR1 LGHDT, CDR2 YNNKEL (reference sequence). Germline trimming cut 3 bases from V and 9 bases from J; bases unmatched to any gene: 5. The CDR3 has 15 amino acids. The CDR3 region has the DNA TGTGCCAGCAGCCATCGAGGGACAGGGGTTTCACCCCTCCACTTT. Its protein is CASSHRGTGVSPLHF.

The chain recombines TRBV6-2 or TRBV6-3 with TRBJ1-1; 7 nucleotides match TRBD1. The CDR3 runs 20 residues. Germline lookup yields CDR1 MNHEY and CDR2 SVGEGT. The J segment lost 0 bases and the V segment lost 9 bases, leaving 25 bases of the junction unmatched. The CDR3: CARWEDREGARFEMNTEAFF. CDR3 DNA: TGTGCCAGATGGGAAGACAGGGAAGGTGCAAGATTCGAGATGAACACTGAAGCTTTCTTT.

This clonotype was found many times. The V and J genes are TRBV7-2 and TRBJ2-5, with D maybe TRBD2 (5 bases). Germline V lookup: CDR1 SGHTA, CDR2 FQGNSA. This CDR3 comprises 12 residues. Deletions cut 8 bases from V and 7 bases from J, with 14 bases between. As DNA, the CDR3 is TGTGCCAGCTGCGAGGGCCTGGGGACCCAGTACTTC. Its translation is CASCEGLGTQYF. The variable domain in full, with the rest retrieved from reference TRBV7-2 and TRBJ2-5, is GAGVSQSPSNKVTEKGKDVELRCDPISGHTALYWYRQSLGQGLEFLIYFQGNSAPDKSGLPSDRFSAERTGGSVSTLTIQRTQQEDSAVYLCASCEGLGTQYFGPGTRLLVL.

The rearrangement links TRBV7-3 to TRBJ2-7; 11 bases fit TRBD1. The CDR3 length is 16 residues. V gave up 6 bases and J gave up 2 bases; unmatched junction bases: 9. Germline CDR1 reads SGHTA; CDR2 reads FQGTGA. CDR3 coding DNA: TGTGCCAGCAGTCAACCGGGACAGGGGGAGACCTACGAGCAGTACTTC. Its translation: CASSQPGQGETYEQYF.

This clonotype was counted only a few times. The rearrangement links TRBV6-5 to TRBJ2-7, with 9 bases that match TRBD1. The germline gives CDR1 MNHEY, CDR2 SVGAGI. The length of the CDR3 is 16 residues. V was clipped by 6 bases and J by 2 bases; unmatched bases: 11. CDR3 protein: CASSTPGGQGPYEQYF. The CDR3 DNA follows: TGTGCCAGCAGCACCCCTGGGGGACAGGGCCCCTACGAGCAGTACTTC.

This clonotype was seen more than once but under ten times. The rearrangement uses TRBV20-1 and TRBJ2-2, with 10 bases aligning to TRBD1. J was trimmed by 6 bases and V by 1 base; bases with no gene match: 11. The CDR3 sequence is 17 residues long. Germline-derived CDR1 and CDR2 are DFQATT and SNEGSKA (reference sequence). The CDR3 region has the DNA TGCAGTGCTAGAGCAGGGACAGGGGAGATTATCCCCGGGGAGCTGTTTTTT. Translation gives CSARAGTGEIIPGELFF.

In its sample, this clonotype was seen once. The chain couples TRBV12-3 or TRBV12-4 to TRBJ1-2; D is uncertain. This CDR3 has 14 residues. Trimming cost V 3 bases and J 4 bases, with 12 bases left between them. The CDR3 sequence: CASSFPGRIYGYTF. In DNA, the CDR3 is TGTGCCAGCAGTTTCCCCGGGAGGATCTATGGCTACACCTTC.

The chain couples TRBV7-2 to TRBJ2-7; D call uncertain. The J call is in doubt because the DNA end fits TRBJ2-1 better. The CDR3 sequence is 11 residues long. Germline CDR1 SGHTA, CDR2 FQGNSA. DNA of the CDR3: TGTGCCAGCACGGTAAGCCGTGAGCAGTTCTTC. Protein product: CASTVSREQFF.

There are many counts of this clonotype. The chain carries TRBV20-1 and TRBJ2-5, with a weak D call TRBD2 (6 bases). The germline gives CDR1 DFQATT, CDR2 SNEGSKA (reference sequence). The V end was cut by 7 bases, the J end by 4 bases, with 19 bases between. The CDR3 spans 14 residues. As DNA, the CDR3 is TGCAGTGTTATCGTTCCGGGAGTCTTAGAGACCCAGTACTTC. This gives the protein CSVIVPGVLETQYF.

At least ten counts were recorded for this clonotype. The chain combines TRBV7-3 with TRBJ1-6; perhaps TRBD1 as D (6 bases). Trimming cost V 3 bases and J 5 bases, with 17 bases left between them. Germline-derived CDR1 and CDR2 are SGHTA and FQGTGA. The CDR3 totals 17 residues. CDR3 in DNA: TGTGCCAGCAGCTTCCCCCTGCCGAACAGGGATAATTCACCCCTCCACTTT. Translating it yields CASSFPLPNRDNSPLHF.

The chain combines TRBV4-1 with TRBJ1-1; no clear D gene. V lost 1 base to trimming and J lost 4 bases, with 10 bases between them. The CDR3 has 14 residues. The V gene's germline CDR1 is MGHRA and CDR2 YSYEKL. CDR3 sequence (DNA): TGCGCCAGCAGCCAAGCCGGGGAGGCCACTGAAGCTTTCTTT. Protein product: CASSQAGEATEAFF.

In this sample, this clonotype turned up many times. The chain couples TRBV20-1 to TRBJ1-2, with 9 bases that match TRBD1. Germline CDR1 and CDR2: DFQATT and SNEGSKA (reference sequence). V lost 5 bases to trimming and J lost 6 bases; unmatched junction nucleotides: 10. The CDR3 is made up of 14 amino acids. DNA of the CDR3: TGCAGTGCTCCAACTACAGGGGGCGCTGATGGCTACACCTTC. Protein: CSAPTTGGADGYTF.

This clonotype was counted only a few times. This rearrangement joins TRBV4-1 to TRBJ1-5; D is uncertain. Trimming left V 0 bases short and J 4 bases short, with 7 bases between. Germline V gene lookup returns CDR1 MGHRA and CDR2 YSYEKL. This CDR3 spans 14 amino acids. The CDR3 is CASSQDWQNQPQHF. The CDR3 bases are TGCGCCAGCAGCCAAGATTGGCAAAATCAGCCCCAGCATTTT.

This clonotype has more than one count but fewer than ten. The chain couples TRBV6-5 to TRBJ1-5; maybe TRBD1 (5 bases). V was trimmed by 8 bases and J by 6 bases, leaving 11 bases between them. Germline V gene data show CDR1 as MNHEY and CDR2 as SVGAGI. This CDR3 spans 12 amino acids. The CDR3 DNA reads TGTGCCAGCCTCAGGGTACGTCAGCCCCAGCATTTT. Translation gives CASLRVRQPQHF.

The chain uses TRBV5-1 and TRBJ2-3, with 13 bases aligning to TRBD2. The CDR3 covers 16 residues. The germline V gene encodes CDR1 SGHRS and CDR2 YFSETQ. With V trimmed by 3 bases and J by 1 base, 2 bases remained unmatched. CDR3 sequence (DNA): TGCGCCAGCAGCTCAGGACTAGCGGGAGGCACAGATACGCAGTATTTT. It encodes CASSSGLAGGTDTQYF.

This clonotype is a singleton in its sample. A read error may explain this, as a much larger clone is one base away. The chain links TRBV11-2 to TRBJ1-5; D remains ambiguous. CDR3 size: 13 residues. The V and J ends lost 8 bases and 8 bases respectively, with 16 bases between them. Germline loops: CDR1 SGHAT, CDR2 FQNNGV. The CDR3, as DNA: TGTGCCAGCGGCCTATTAGCGTATAAGCCCCAGCATTTT. Protein product: CASGLLAYKPQHF.

This chain links TRBV7-9 with TRBJ2-7; 10 bases line up with TRBD2. There are 15 residues in the CDR3. With 5 bases clipped from V and 0 bases from J, the junction kept 4 bases outside the gene matches. Germline V gene lookup returns CDR1 SEHNR and CDR2 FQNEAQ (reference sequence). The CDR3 sequence: CASSPSGGASYEQYF. In DNA form, the CDR3 reads TGTGCCAGCAGCCCAAGCGGGGGGGCCTCCTACGAGCAGTACTTC.

This clonotype appeared a few times. The V call is TRBV20-1, the J call TRBJ2-7; 8 bases match TRBD1. J was trimmed by 3 bases and V by 8 bases; bases with no gene match: 9. Looked up from germline, CDR1 is DFQATT and CDR2 is SNEGSKA (reference sequence). This CDR3 has 13 amino acids. The CDR3, as DNA: TGCAGTCGGGGGACAGGTCCGAACTACGAGCAGTACTTC. Translated, it gives CSRGTGPNYEQYF.

In the case of this clonotype: An end of the junction does not agree with germline; a read error may underlie this. This chain joins TRBV10-3 and TRBJ1-2, with 9 bases that match TRBD1. This CDR3 comprises 19 residues. Germline CDR1 ENHRY, CDR2 SYGVKD. CDR3 DNA sequence: TGTGCCAGCAGTGACTTCAACCGGGACAGGGTCGGGCTTAACTATGGCTACACCTTC. Its translation is CASSDFNRDRVGLNYGYTF.